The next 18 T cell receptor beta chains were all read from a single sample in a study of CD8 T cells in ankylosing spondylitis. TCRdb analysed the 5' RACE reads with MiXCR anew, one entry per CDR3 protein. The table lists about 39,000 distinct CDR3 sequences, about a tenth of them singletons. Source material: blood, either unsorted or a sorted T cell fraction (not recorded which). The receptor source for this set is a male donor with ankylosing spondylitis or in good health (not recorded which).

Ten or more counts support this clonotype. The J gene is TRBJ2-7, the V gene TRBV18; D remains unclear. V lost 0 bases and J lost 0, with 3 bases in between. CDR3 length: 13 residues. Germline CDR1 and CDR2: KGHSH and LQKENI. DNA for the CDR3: TGTGCCAGCTCACCACCTAGCTCCTACGAGCAGTACTTC. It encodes CASSPPSSYEQYF.

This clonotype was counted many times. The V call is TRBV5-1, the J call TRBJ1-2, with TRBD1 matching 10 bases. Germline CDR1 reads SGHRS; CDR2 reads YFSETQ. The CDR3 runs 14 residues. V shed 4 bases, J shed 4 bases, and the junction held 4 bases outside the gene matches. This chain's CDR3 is CASSAGQGGYGYTF. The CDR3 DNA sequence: TGCGCCAGCAGCGCCGGACAGGGGGGCTATGGCTACACCTTC.

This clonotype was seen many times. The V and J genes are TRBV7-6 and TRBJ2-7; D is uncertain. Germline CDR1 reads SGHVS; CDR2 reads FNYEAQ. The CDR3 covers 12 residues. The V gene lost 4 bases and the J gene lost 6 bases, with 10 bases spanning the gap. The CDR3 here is CASSYLSSEQYF. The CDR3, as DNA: TGTGCCAGCAGCTACCTATCGTCCGAGCAGTACTTC. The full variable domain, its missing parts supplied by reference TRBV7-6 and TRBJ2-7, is GAGVSQSPRYKVTKRGQDVALRCDPISGHVSLYWYRQALGQGPEFLTYFNYEAQQDKSGLPNDRFSAERPEGSISTLTIQRTEQRDSAMYRCASSYLSSEQYFGPGTRLTVT.

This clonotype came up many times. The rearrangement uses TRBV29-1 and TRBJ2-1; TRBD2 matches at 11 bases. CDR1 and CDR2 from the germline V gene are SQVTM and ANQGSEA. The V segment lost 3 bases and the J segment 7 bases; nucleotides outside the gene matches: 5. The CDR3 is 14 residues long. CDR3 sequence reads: CSVEPSGRYNEQFF. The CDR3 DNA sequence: TGCAGCGTTGAGCCTAGCGGGAGGTATAATGAGCAGTTCTTC.

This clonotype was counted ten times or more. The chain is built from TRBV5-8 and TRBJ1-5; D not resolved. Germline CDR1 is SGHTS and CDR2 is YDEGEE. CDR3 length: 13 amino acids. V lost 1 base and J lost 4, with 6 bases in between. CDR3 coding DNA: TGTGCCAGCAGCTTGCCCGTGAATCAGCCCCAGCATTTT. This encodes CASSLPVNQPQHF.

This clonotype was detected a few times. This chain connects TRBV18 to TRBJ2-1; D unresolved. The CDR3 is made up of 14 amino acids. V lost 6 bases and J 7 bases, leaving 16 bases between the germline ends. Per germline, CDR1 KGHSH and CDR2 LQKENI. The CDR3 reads CASSGNEVLNEQFF. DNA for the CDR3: TGTGCCAGCTCGGGGAATGAGGTCCTGAATGAGCAGTTCTTC.

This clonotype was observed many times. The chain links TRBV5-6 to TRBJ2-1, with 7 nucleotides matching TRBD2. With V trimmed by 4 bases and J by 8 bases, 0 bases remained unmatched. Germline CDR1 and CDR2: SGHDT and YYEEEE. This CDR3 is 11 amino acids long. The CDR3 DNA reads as TGTGCCAGCAGCCGGGAGGATGAGCAGTTCTTC. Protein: CASSREDEQFF.

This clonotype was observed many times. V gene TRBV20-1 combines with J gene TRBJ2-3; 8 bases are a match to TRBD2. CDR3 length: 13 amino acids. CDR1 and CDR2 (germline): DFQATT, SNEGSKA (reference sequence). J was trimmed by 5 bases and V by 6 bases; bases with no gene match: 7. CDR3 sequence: CSASGAGGDTQYF. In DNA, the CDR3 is TGCAGTGCAAGCGGGGCGGGGGGAGATACGCAGTATTTT.

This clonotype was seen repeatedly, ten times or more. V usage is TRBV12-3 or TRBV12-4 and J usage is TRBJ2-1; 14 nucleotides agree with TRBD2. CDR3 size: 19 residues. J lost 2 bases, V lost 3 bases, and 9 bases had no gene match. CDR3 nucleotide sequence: TGTGCCAGCAGTTTCCGGGGACTAGCGGGAGAGGGAGCCTACAATGAGCAGTTCTTC. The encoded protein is CASSFRGLAGEGAYNEQFF.

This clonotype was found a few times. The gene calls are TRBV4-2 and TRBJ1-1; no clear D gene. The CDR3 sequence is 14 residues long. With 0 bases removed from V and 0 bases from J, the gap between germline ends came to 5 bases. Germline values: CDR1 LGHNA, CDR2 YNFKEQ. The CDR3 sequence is CASSQERLNTEAFF. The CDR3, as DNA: TGTGCCAGCAGCCAAGAACGGTTGAACACTGAAGCTTTCTTT.

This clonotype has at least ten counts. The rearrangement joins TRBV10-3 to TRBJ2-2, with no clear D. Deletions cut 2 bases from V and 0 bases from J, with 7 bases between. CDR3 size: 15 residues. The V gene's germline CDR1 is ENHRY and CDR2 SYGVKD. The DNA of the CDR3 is TGTGCCATCAGTGAGCTATCCGCGAACACCGGGGAGCTGTTTTTT. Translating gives CAISELSANTGELFF.

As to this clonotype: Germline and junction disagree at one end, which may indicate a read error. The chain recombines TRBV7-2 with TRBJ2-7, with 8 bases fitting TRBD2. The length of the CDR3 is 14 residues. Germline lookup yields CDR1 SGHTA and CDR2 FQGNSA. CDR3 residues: CASSAERESSEQYF. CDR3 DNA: TGCGCCAGCAGCGCCGAGCGGGAGTCCAGCGAGCAGTACTTC. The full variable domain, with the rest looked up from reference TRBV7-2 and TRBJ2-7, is GAGVSQSPSNKVTEKGKDVELRCDPISGHTALYWYRQSLGQGLEFLIYFQGNSAPDKSGLPSDRFSAERTGGSVSTLTIQRTQQEDSAVYLCASSAERESSEQYFGPGTRLTVT.

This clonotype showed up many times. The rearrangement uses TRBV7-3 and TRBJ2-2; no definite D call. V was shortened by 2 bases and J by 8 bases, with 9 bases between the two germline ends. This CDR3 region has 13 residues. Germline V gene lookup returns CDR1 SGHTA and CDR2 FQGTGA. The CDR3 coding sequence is TGTGCCAGCAGCTTATACTCGTCTGGGGAGCTGTTTTTT. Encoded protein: CASSLYSSGELFF.

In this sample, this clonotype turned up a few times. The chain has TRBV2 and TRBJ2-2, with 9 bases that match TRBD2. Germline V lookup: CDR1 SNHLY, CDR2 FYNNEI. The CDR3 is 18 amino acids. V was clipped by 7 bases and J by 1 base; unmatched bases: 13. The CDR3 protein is CASTSLDGLARNTGELFF. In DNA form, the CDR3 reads TGTGCCAGCACCTCTCTTGATGGACTAGCGAGGAACACCGGGGAGCTGTTTTTT.

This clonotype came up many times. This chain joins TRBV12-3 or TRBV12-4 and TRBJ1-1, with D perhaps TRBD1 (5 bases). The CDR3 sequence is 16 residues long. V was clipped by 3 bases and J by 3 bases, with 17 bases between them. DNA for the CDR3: TGTGCCAGCAGTTTGGGGTCCTACGACAGCTACACTGAAGCTTTCTTT. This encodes CASSLGSYDSYTEAFF.

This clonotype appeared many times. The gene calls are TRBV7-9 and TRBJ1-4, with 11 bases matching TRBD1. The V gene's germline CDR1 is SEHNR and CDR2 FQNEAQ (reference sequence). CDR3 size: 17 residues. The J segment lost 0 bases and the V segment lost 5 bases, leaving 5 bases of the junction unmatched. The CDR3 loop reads CASSPGGQGATNEKLFF. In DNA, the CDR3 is TGTGCCAGCAGCCCAGGGGGACAGGGGGCAACTAATGAAAAACTGTTTTTT.

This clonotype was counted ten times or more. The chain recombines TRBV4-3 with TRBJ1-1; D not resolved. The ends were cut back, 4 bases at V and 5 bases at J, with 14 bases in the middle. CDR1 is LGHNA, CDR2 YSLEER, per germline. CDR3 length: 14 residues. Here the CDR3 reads CASSPRKGDTEAFF. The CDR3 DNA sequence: TGCGCCAGCAGCCCTCGGAAGGGCGATACTGAAGCTTTCTTT.

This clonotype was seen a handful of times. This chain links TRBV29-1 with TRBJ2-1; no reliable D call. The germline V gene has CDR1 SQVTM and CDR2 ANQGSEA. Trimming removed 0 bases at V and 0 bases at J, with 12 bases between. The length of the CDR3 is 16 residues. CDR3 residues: CSVEDDSPSSYNEQFF. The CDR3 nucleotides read TGCAGCGTTGAAGATGACTCCCCGAGCTCCTACAATGAGCAGTTCTTC.